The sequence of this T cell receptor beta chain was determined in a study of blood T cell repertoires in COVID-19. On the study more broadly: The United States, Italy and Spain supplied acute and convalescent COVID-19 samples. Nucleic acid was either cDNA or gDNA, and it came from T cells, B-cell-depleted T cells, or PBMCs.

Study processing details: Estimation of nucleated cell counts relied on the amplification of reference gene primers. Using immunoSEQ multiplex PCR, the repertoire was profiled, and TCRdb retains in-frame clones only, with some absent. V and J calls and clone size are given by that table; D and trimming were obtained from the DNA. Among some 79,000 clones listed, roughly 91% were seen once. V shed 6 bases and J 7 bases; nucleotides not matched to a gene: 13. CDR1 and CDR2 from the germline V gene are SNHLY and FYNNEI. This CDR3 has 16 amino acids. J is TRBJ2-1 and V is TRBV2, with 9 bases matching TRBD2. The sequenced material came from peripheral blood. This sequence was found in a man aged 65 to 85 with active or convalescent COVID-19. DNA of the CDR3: TGTGCCAGCAGCCCTGACCAGGCGGGAGGGGGGAATGAGCAGTTCTTC. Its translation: CASSPDQAGGGNEQFF.